This T cell receptor beta chain was documented in a study of tumor-infiltrating lymphocytes in oesophageal squamous cell carcinoma. V gave up 0 bases and J gave up 3 bases, with 5 bases separating them. Germline CDR1 reads KGHDR; CDR2 reads SFDVKD. The CDR3 is made up of 14 amino acids. Using its own MiXCR run on the PCR reads, TCRdb lists one record per CDR3 protein. Of 10,000 or so distinct CDR3 sequences listed, about 61% were seen once; the top ten hold roughly a third. The rearrangement uses TRBV24-1 and TRBJ1-5; no definite D call. Input material: esophageal tumor tissue. This TCR was sampled from a male donor with esophageal squamous cell carcinoma. CDR3 region: CATSDLSINQPQHF. The CDR3 DNA reads as TGTGCCACCAGTGATTTGAGCATCAATCAGCCCCAGCATTTT.